These 18 T cell receptor beta chains originate from one sample sequenced in a study of blood T cell repertoires in COVID-19. The protocol was immunoSEQ multiplex PCR, while the TCRdb copy is restricted to in-frame clones and leaves out a portion. The sample yields tens of thousands of clones, 80% to 90% seen once. The sample comprised peripheral blood. The receptor set was obtained from a human donor in a cohort sampled during active COVID-19.

Regarding this clone: The junction departs from germline at one end; a sequencing error may be responsible. The chain uses TRBV7-7 and TRBJ2-5; 8 bases are a match to TRBD1. The CDR3 is made up of 15 amino acids. In germline, CDR1 is SSHAT, CDR2 FNYEAQ (reference sequence). The CDR3 DNA reads as TGTGCTAGCAGCCCAACAGGGGGATTACAAGAGACCCAGTACTTC. The encoded protein is CASSPTGGLQETQYF.

The chain carries TRBV19 and TRBJ1-6, with 11 bases fitting TRBD1. The germline V gene has CDR1 LNHDA and CDR2 SQIVND (reference sequence). The CDR3 has 14 amino acids. J was trimmed by 10 bases and V by 6 bases; bases with no gene match: 5. This CDR3 is CASSTGTGGSPLHF. The CDR3, as DNA: TGTGCCAGTAGCACCGGGACAGGGGGATCACCCCTCCACTTT.

J is TRBJ1-4 and V is TRBV24-1; D possibly corresponds to TRBD1 (5 bases). In germline, CDR1 is KGHDR, CDR2 SFDVKD. V was cut by 3 bases and J by 5 bases, with 9 bases left in between. The CDR3 extends over 14 amino acids. The CDR3 protein is CATSDGATNEKLFF. In DNA, the CDR3 is TGTGCCACCAGTGATGGGGCCACCAATGAAAAACTGTTTTTT.

V is TRBV7-6 and J is TRBJ2-7; perhaps TRBD1 as D (6 bases). V lost 0 bases to trimming and J lost 4 bases, with 7 bases between them. The CDR3 totals 13 residues. Germline V gene lookup returns CDR1 SGHVS and CDR2 FNYEAQ. CDR3 sequence reads: CASSLAGGYEQYF. In DNA, the CDR3 is TGTGCCAGCAGCTTAGCAGGGGGTTACGAGCAGTACTTC.

The chain recombines TRBV15 with TRBJ1-1, with no clear D. V lost 0 bases to trimming and J lost 10 bases, with 15 bases between them. The CDR3 spans 14 residues. Germline V lookup: CDR1 LNHNV, CDR2 YYDKDF (reference sequence). The CDR3: CATSREVINVRAFF. The CDR3 DNA reads TGTGCCACCAGCAGAGAGGTAATCAACGTGAGAGCTTTCTTT.

This clone was counted a single time. The V and J genes are TRBV12-3 or TRBV12-4 and TRBJ1-2; 8 positions agree with TRBD1. V was clipped by 6 bases and J by 6 bases; unmatched bases: 6. The CDR3 is 13 amino acids. The CDR3 nucleotides are TGTGCCAGCAGGTCCACAGGGGGAGATGGCTACACCTTC. As protein: CASRSTGGDGYTF.

J is TRBJ1-1 and V is TRBV6-2 or TRBV6-3; D is unclear. The CDR3 extends over 14 amino acids. Trimming took 6 bases from V and 2 from J, leaving 13 bases between them. Per the germline V gene, CDR1 is MNHEY and CDR2 is SVGEGT. The CDR3 spells CASSQVAGNTEAFF. Written as DNA, the CDR3 is TGTGCCAGCAGCCAGGTGGCAGGTAACACTGAAGCTTTCTTT.

This clone was counted a single time. The chain employs TRBV9 and TRBJ2-3; TRBD1 aligns across 9 bases. The CDR3 sequence is 16 residues long. CDR1 is SGDLS and CDR2 is YYNGEE in the germline V gene. With V trimmed by 1 base and J by 2 bases, 5 bases remained unmatched. CDR3 DNA sequence: TGTGCCAGCAGCGTACCCGGGACAGGGCCCACAGATACGCAGTATTTT. Translating gives CASSVPGTGPTDTQYF.

The CDR3 sequence is CASSLSGGMNQPQHF. Here the CDR3 DNA reads TGTGCCAGCAGCCTGAGCGGCGGGATGAATCAGCCCCAGCATTTT. The gene calls are TRBV7-9 and TRBJ1-5; D unclear. The CDR3 runs 15 residues. V was trimmed by 5 bases and J by 4 bases, leaving 15 bases between them. CDR1 is SEHNR and CDR2 is FQNEAQ in the germline V gene (reference sequence).

This rearrangement joins TRBV3-1 (or the pseudogene TRBV3-2) to TRBJ1-1, with a tentative D call TRBD1 (6 bases). The CDR3 sequence is 14 residues long. Per the germline V gene, CDR1 is LGHDT and CDR2 is YNNKEL (reference sequence). Trimming shortened V by 4 bases and J by 1 base, and 10 bases separated the two germline ends. The CDR3 region has the DNA TGTGCCAGCAGCCCGGCGGACAGGAACACTGAAGCTTTCTTT. As protein: CASSPADRNTEAFF.

This chain joins TRBV6-2 or TRBV6-3 and TRBJ2-4; 7 bases are shared with TRBD2. This CDR3 is built from 16 residues. Germline V gene data show CDR1 as MNHEY and CDR2 as SVGEGT. Trimming took 2 bases from V and 1 from J; bases not matched to a gene: 5. CDR3 sequence: CASSYPTSSAKNIQYF. The DNA for the CDR3 is TGTGCCAGCAGTTACCCGACTAGCTCGGCCAAAAACATTCAGTACTTC.

The V gene is TRBV5-8, the J gene TRBJ1-6; a possible D gene is TRBD1 (5 bases). The V and J ends lost 1 base and 7 bases respectively, with 9 bases between them. Germline V lookup: CDR1 SGHTS, CDR2 YDEGEE. CDR3 size: 14 residues. For the CDR3, the DNA is TGTGCCAGCAGCTTGTGGGGGGGGAATTCACCCCTCCACTTT. As protein: CASSLWGGNSPLHF.

This clone was detected a few times. The chain has TRBV19 and TRBJ2-7; maybe TRBD2 (7 bases). CDR3 length: 15 amino acids. V lost 7 bases and J lost 3, with 19 bases in between. Germline CDR1 is LNHDA and CDR2 is SQIVND (reference sequence). The CDR3 sequence is CASKKGGSGLYEQYF. The CDR3 nucleotides read TGTGCCAGTAAGAAGGGGGGGTCTGGCCTCTACGAGCAGTACTTC.

The CDR3 DNA sequence: TGTGCCAGCAGCGTAGAGGCGGGAGCGGGGAATGAGCAGTTCTTC. Translating it yields CASSVEAGAGNEQFF. The chain combines TRBV9 with TRBJ2-1; 7 positions match TRBD2. CDR3 length: 15 amino acids. V was clipped by 0 bases and J by 7 bases; unmatched bases: 7. CDR1 is SGDLS, CDR2 YYNGEE, per germline.

This clone was recorded once. This sequence joins TRBV7-3 and TRBJ2-3, with TRBD2 matching 9 bases. The CDR3 sequence is 15 residues long. V lost 4 bases and J lost 4; bases outside the gene matches: 6. Germline V lookup: CDR1 SGHTA, CDR2 FQGTGA. The CDR3 is CASSSEGLAPDTQYF. DNA of the CDR3: TGTGCCAGCAGCTCAGAAGGACTAGCGCCAGATACGCAGTATTTT.

This rearrangement joins TRBV19 to TRBJ1-6; 9 nucleotides match TRBD1. Germline V lookup: CDR1 LNHDA, CDR2 SQIVND (reference sequence). V lost 9 bases and J lost 0; bases outside the gene matches: 18. The CDR3 is 20 residues long. CDR3 residues: CARTGGITSARSSYNSPLHF. In DNA form, the CDR3 reads TGTGCCAGGACAGGGGGGATAACGAGCGCCCGGAGCTCCTATAATTCACCCCTCCACTTT.

The gene calls are TRBV4-1 and TRBJ1-3; no reliable D call. CDR1 and CDR2 from the germline V gene are MGHRA and YSYEKL. The CDR3 runs to 17 residues. V was shortened by 0 bases and J by 4 bases, with 16 bases between the two germline ends. The CDR3 coding sequence is TGCGCCAGCAGCCAAGAAGGACTGGGCGCGAGGGGAAACACCATATATTTT. It translates to CASSQEGLGARGNTIYF.

The chain couples TRBV4-1 to TRBJ2-5, with TRBD1 identical over 11 bases. The V gene's germline CDR1 is MGHRA and CDR2 YSYEKL. Trimming cost V 3 bases and J 4 bases; bases outside gene matches: 1. The length of the CDR3 is 14 residues. The DNA for the CDR3 is TGCGCCAGCAGCCAGGGACAGGGGGGAGAGACCCAGTACTTC. Amino acids: CASSQGQGGETQYF.